What follows are 22 T cell receptor beta chains derived from one specimen sequenced in a study of cytomegalovirus exposure and HLA in healthy donors (dated 2017 in TCRdb). Receptor amplification or capture employed the immunoSEQ multiplex PCR assay. Entries here come from immuneACCESS through TCRdb and include only in-frame sequences with V and J called. Some clones fail to appear in such tables; in the studies checked, an unresolved V gene covers under half of the shortfall, and the cause of the remainder is unknown. A total of 150,000 to 200,000 clones appear in this sample, more than 80% of them only once. The ten largest clones take up about 3% of the sample. Material for sequencing was PBMCs. The receptors derive from a woman between 18 and 29 years old in good health and CMV-seropositive.

This clone has more than one count but fewer than ten. The chain couples TRBV30 to TRBJ2-7, with D tentatively TRBD1 (5 bases). CDR1 is GTSNPN, CDR2 SVGIG, per germline (reference sequence). Trimming shortened V by 1 base and J by 9 bases, and 13 bases separated the two germline ends. This CDR3 contains 12 residues. The CDR3 bases are TGTGCCTGGAGTGCCTTGCAGGGTGGGCAGTACTTC. As protein: CAWSALQGGQYF.

This rearrangement joins TRBV11-2 to TRBJ2-1, with TRBD1 identical over 8 bases. Germline V gene data show CDR1 as SGHAT and CDR2 as FQNNGV. The CDR3 covers 12 residues. V trimming: 8 bases; J trimming: 10 bases; junction bases outside the gene matches: 7. CDR3 nucleotides: TGTGCCAGCGACAGGGGAATTGGCGAGCAGTTCTTC. Amino acids: CASDRGIGEQFF.

V gene TRBV14 combines with J gene TRBJ2-3; D gene uncertain. CDR3 length: 13 residues. Germline V gene lookup returns CDR1 SGHDN and CDR2 FVKESK. The V gene lost 1 base and the J gene lost 8 bases, with 10 bases spanning the gap. The CDR3 sequence is CASSQVAGGTQYF. CDR3 bases: TGTGCCAGCAGCCAAGTTGCCGGCGGTACGCAGTATTTT.

This chain connects TRBV4-1 to TRBJ1-1; tentative D call: TRBD1 (5 bases). Germline CDR1 reads MGHRA; CDR2 reads YSYEKL. Trimming shortened V by 2 bases and J by 1 base, and 11 bases separated the two germline ends. The CDR3 contains 15 residues. CDR3 DNA sequence: TGCGCCAGCAGCCAAATGGGGCAATCGAACACTGAAGCTTTCTTT. This gives the protein CASSQMGQSNTEAFF.

The V call is TRBV27, the J call TRBJ2-2, with TRBD1 matching over 8 bases. Germline V gene sequence: CDR1 MNHEY, CDR2 SMNVEV (reference sequence). The CDR3 is 16 amino acids. The V segment lost 0 bases and the J segment 5 bases; nucleotides outside the gene matches: 5. In nucleotides, the CDR3 is TGTGCCAGCAGTTTATCTGGACAGGGTAATACCGGGGAGCTGTTTTTT. Translating it yields CASSLSGQGNTGELFF.

Points on this clone: The same CDR3 arises from other DNA sequences in this sample as well. V and J are TRBV6-1 and TRBJ1-2; 9 nucleotides line up with TRBD1. CDR3 length: 12 amino acids. The V and J ends lost 8 bases and 3 bases, in that order; junction bases with no gene match: 1. CDR1 and CDR2 from the germline V gene are MNHNS and SASEGT. CDR3 in amino acids: CASRTGDYGYTF. CDR3 DNA sequence: TGTGCCAGCCGGACAGGGGACTATGGCTACACCTTC.

This clone appeared once. The rearrangement links TRBV7-9 to TRBJ2-7, with a possible D match to TRBD2 (5 bases). The CDR3 loop spans 14 amino acids. V shed 3 bases and J shed 6 bases, with 15 bases lying between them. CDR1 and CDR2 from the germline V gene are SEHNR and FQNEAQ (reference sequence). The CDR3 DNA reads as TGTGCCAGCAGCTTTGAGCGGACCGCCCTCGAGCAGTACTTC. Translated, it gives CASSFERTALEQYF. The full variable domain, with the rest looked up from reference TRBV7-9 and TRBJ2-7, is DTGVSQNPRHKITKRGQNVTFRCDPISEHNRLYWYRQTLGQGPEFLTYFQNEAQLEKSRLLSDRFSAERPKGSFSTLEIQRTEQGDSAMYLCASSFERTALEQYFGPGTRLTVT.

V is TRBV6-5 and J is TRBJ1-2; the D gene is possibly TRBD1 (5 bases). The germline V gene encodes CDR1 MNHEY and CDR2 SVGAGI. The CDR3 runs to 13 residues. The germline V and J ends were trimmed by 8 bases and 5 bases, with 15 bases remaining between them. The CDR3 nucleotides are TGTGCCAGCGGCAATCGGAGGGGTTATGGCTACACCTTC. The encoded protein is CASGNRRGYGYTF.

V gene TRBV15 combines with J gene TRBJ2-7; D is ambiguous. Trimming shortened V by 0 bases and J by 4 bases, and 4 bases separated the two germline ends. CDR1 and CDR2 (germline): LNHNV, YYDKDF (reference sequence). CDR3 size: 12 residues. CDR3 in DNA: TGTGCCACCAGCAGAGACATTTACGAGCAGTACTTC. Translated: CATSRDIYEQYF. The full variable domain, its missing parts supplied by reference TRBV15 and TRBJ2-7, is DAMVIQNPRYQVTQFGKPVTLSCSQTLNHNVMYWYQQKSSQAPKLLFHYYDKDFNNEADTPDNFQSRRPNTSFCFLDIRSPGLGDTAMYLCATSRDIYEQYFGPGTRLTVT.

The V and J genes are TRBV19 and TRBJ2-7; TRBD1 is a possible D gene (7 bases). The CDR3 has 15 residues. With 0 bases removed from V and 3 bases from J, the gap between germline ends came to 12 bases. The germline gives CDR1 LNHDA, CDR2 SQIVND (reference sequence). CDR3 DNA sequence: TGTGCCAGTAGTATAGATTACCAGGGGGGCTACGAGCAGTACTTC. Amino acids: CASSIDYQGGYEQYF.

The V and J genes are TRBV2 and TRBJ1-5, with a tentative D call TRBD1 (5 bases). V lost 2 bases, J lost 3 bases, and 14 bases lay in between. CDR3 length equals 16 residues. Germline V gene data show CDR1 as SNHLY and CDR2 as FYNNEI. This CDR3 is CASSEFDSLSNQPQHF. The CDR3 DNA reads TGTGCCAGCAGTGAATTCGACAGCCTCTCCAATCAGCCCCAGCATTTT.

The chain employs TRBV5-4 and TRBJ2-2, with D uncertain. The length of the CDR3 is 14 residues. The V end was cut by 6 bases, the J end by 0 bases, with 9 bases between. From germline, CDR1 is SGHNT and CDR2 YYREEE (reference sequence). Here the CDR3 reads CASTPTPNTGELFF. CDR3 DNA: TGTGCCAGCACTCCCACTCCGAACACCGGGGAGCTGTTTTTT.

The rearrangement uses TRBV7-2 and TRBJ2-7; tentative D call: TRBD1 (6 bases). The ends were cut back, 5 bases at V and 3 bases at J, with 11 bases in the middle. Looked up from germline, CDR1 is SGHTA and CDR2 is FQGNSA. The CDR3 is 13 residues long. DNA of the CDR3: TGTGCCAGCAGCGACGGACAGAGCTACGAGCAGTACTTC. It is translated as CASSDGQSYEQYF.

This clone was seen only a few times. This chain links TRBV4-1 with TRBJ2-7; 8 bases align to TRBD2. Germline assignment: CDR1 MGHRA and CDR2 YSYEKL. The ends lost 0 bases at V and 3 bases at J; junction bases unmatched: 4. The CDR3 sequence is 15 residues long. In DNA, the CDR3 is TGCGCCAGCAGCCAAGAAGCGGGAGTAGGCTACGAGCAGTACTTC. This gives the protein CASSQEAGVGYEQYF.

The chain couples TRBV7-6 to TRBJ1-2; 8 bases align to TRBD1. CDR3 length: 15 amino acids. Per the germline V gene, CDR1 is SGHVS and CDR2 is FNYEAQ. Trimming removed 5 bases from V and 2 bases from J; junction bases left unmatched: 7. CDR3: CASSPSTGVNYGYTF. CDR3 nucleotides: TGTGCCAGCAGCCCCTCGACAGGGGTCAACTATGGCTACACCTTC.

The CDR3 region has the DNA TGTGCCAGCAGGTCCTCAGGGGTACGCGTGGACGAGCAGTACTTC. Translated: CASRSSGVRVDEQYF. The chain uses TRBV2 and TRBJ2-7; tentative D call: TRBD1 (6 bases). The length of the CDR3 is 15 residues. Germline V lookup: CDR1 SNHLY, CDR2 FYNNEI. Trimming removed 6 bases from V and 5 bases from J, with 20 bases in between.

The V and J genes are TRBV7-8 and TRBJ1-2; D remains unclear. Germline V gives CDR1 SGHVS, CDR2 FQNEAQ. The CDR3 covers 14 residues. The ends were cut back, 0 bases at V and 4 bases at J, with 9 bases in the middle. Written as DNA, the CDR3 is TGTGCCAGCAGCTTAGCCAGTAACCTCTATGGCTACACCTTC. Protein sequence: CASSLASNLYGYTF. The variable domain in full, with the rest retrieved from reference TRBV7-8 and TRBJ1-2, is GAGVSQSPRYKVAKRGQDVALRCDPISGHVSLFWYQQALGQGPEFLTYFQNEAQLDKSGLPSDRFFAERPEGSVSTLKIQRTQQEDSAVYLCASSLASNLYGYTFGSGTRLTVV.

CDR3 bases: TGTGCCAGCAGCTCACCCCCGGGACAGGGGGAGACTAATGAAAAACTGTTTTTT. It codes for CASSSPPGQGETNEKLFF. The V gene is TRBV5-6, the J gene TRBJ1-4; 11 bases line up with TRBD1. V trimming: 3 bases; J trimming: 2 bases; junction bases outside the gene matches: 9. Looked up from germline, CDR1 is SGHDT and CDR2 is YYEEEE. The CDR3 consists of 18 residues.

The chain is built from TRBV14 and TRBJ2-3; no firm D call. The germline gives CDR1 SGHDN, CDR2 FVKESK. CDR3 size: 12 residues. V gave up 2 bases and J gave up 2 bases, with 2 bases separating them. The CDR3 bases are TGTGCCAGCAGCCAATACACAGATACGCAGTATTTT. Translation: CASSQYTDTQYF.

The rearrangement uses TRBV30 and TRBJ1-1; D is undetermined. The CDR3 is made up of 13 amino acids. Trimming removed 5 bases from V and 1 base from J, with 11 bases in between. Germline CDR1 is GTSNPN and CDR2 is SVGIG (reference sequence). CDR3 sequence reads: CAWQIARNTEAFF. CDR3 DNA sequence: TGTGCCTGGCAAATAGCTCGGAACACTGAAGCTTTCTTT.

The chain carries TRBV11-3 and TRBJ1-1; 8 bases line up with TRBD1. The CDR3 has 14 residues. The trim removed 5 bases at V and 1 base at J, leaving 3 bases unmatched. CDR1 SGHNT and CDR2 YENEEA come from the germline V gene. The CDR3 nucleotides are TGTGCCAGCAGCCCAGGGGGCCGGAACACTGAAGCTTTCTTT. It is translated as CASSPGGRNTEAFF.

The J gene is TRBJ1-1, the V gene TRBV5-5; TRBD1 matches at 8 bases. This CDR3 is 13 amino acids long. Germline CDR1 and CDR2: SGHKS and YYEKEE (reference sequence). V dropped 2 bases and J dropped 5; count of bases not matched to a gene: 2. CDR3 sequence reads: CASSLTGGTEAFF. CDR3 DNA sequence: TGTGCCAGCAGCTTAACAGGGGGGACTGAAGCTTTCTTT. The full variable domain, with the rest looked up from reference TRBV5-5 and TRBJ1-1, is DAGVTQSPTHLIKTRGQQVTLRCSPISGHKSVSWYQQVLGQGPQFIFQYYEKEERGRGNFPDRFSARQFPNYSSELNVNALLLGDSALYLCASSLTGGTEAFFGQGTRLTVV.